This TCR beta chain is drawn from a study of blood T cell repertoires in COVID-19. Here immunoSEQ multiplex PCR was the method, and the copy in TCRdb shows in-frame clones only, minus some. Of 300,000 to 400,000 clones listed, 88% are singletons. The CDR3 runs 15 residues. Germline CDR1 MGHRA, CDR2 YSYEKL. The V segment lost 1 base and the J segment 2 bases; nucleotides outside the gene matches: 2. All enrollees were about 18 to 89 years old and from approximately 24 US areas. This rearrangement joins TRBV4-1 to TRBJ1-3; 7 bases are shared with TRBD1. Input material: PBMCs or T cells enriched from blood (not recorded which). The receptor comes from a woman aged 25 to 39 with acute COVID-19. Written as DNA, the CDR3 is TGCGCCAGCAGCCAAGTAGGGGGCCCTGGAAACACCATATATTTT. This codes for CASSQVGGPGNTIYF.